The 17 T cell receptor beta chains presented below share a single source sample, sequenced in a study of T-cell memory formation after mild COVID-19. TCRdb itself ran the 5' RACE reads through MiXCR, one entry per CDR3 protein. The sample includes under 550,000 distinct CDR3 sequences, 15% to 20% of them seen just once. Sequenced material: PBMCs or a T cell subset sorted from them (not recorded which). The source of these receptors is a man younger than 30 who had mild COVID-19 (a few samples of this study predate the infection). Cell type and time point are not known.

This chain joins TRBV2 and TRBJ1-2; TRBD1 matches 9 bases. The CDR3 extends over 12 amino acids. With V trimmed by 6 bases and J by 12 bases, 8 bases remained unmatched. Germline V CDR1 and CDR2: SNHLY, FYNNEI. The CDR3 nucleotides are TGTGCCAGCAGATACTTGGGACAGGGCAACACCTTC. Amino acids: CASRYLGQGNTF.

This clonotype appeared a few times. The chain is built from TRBV27 and TRBJ2-7, with D perhaps matching TRBD2 (5 bases). The CDR3 loop spans 13 amino acids. V lost 5 bases and J lost 1, with 9 bases in between. CDR1 MNHEY and CDR2 SMNVEV come from the germline V gene (reference sequence). The CDR3: CASSQRESYEQYF. CDR3 in DNA: TGTGCCAGCAGTCAACGGGAATCCTACGAGCAGTACTTC.

The chain carries TRBV5-5 and TRBJ2-6, with D possibly called TRBD1 or TRBD2 (6 bases each). CDR3 length: 19 residues. Germline loops: CDR1 SGHKS, CDR2 YYEKEE (reference sequence). V shed 4 bases and J shed 0 bases, with 20 bases lying between them. CDR3 loop: CASSPRRGDGRSGANVLTF. CDR3 DNA: TGTGCCAGCAGCCCTAGAAGGGGGGACGGGCGCTCTGGGGCCAACGTCCTGACTTTC.

The rearrangement links TRBV20-1 to TRBJ2-3; 10 bases line up with TRBD2. V was clipped by 3 bases and J by 0 bases; unmatched bases: 9. Germline V gene sequence: CDR1 DFQATT, CDR2 SNEGSKA (reference sequence). The CDR3 covers 17 residues. This chain's CDR3 is CSARVTSGVLSTDTQYF. Here the CDR3 DNA reads TGCAGTGCTAGGGTAACTAGCGGGGTACTAAGCACAGATACGCAGTATTTT.

Here the CDR3 reads CASSPSYSYNEQFF. CDR3 in DNA: TGTGCCAGCAGCCCAAGCTATTCCTACAATGAGCAGTTCTTC. This chain connects TRBV7-3 to TRBJ2-1; D gene uncertain. V was clipped by 5 bases and J by 1 base, with 9 bases between them. The CDR3 runs to 14 residues. The V gene's germline CDR1 is SGHTA and CDR2 FQGTGA. Full variable domain (outside the CDR3, taken from reference TRBV7-3 and TRBJ2-1): GAGVSQTPSNKVTEKGKYVELRCDPISGHTALYWYRQSLGQGPEFLIYFQGTGAADDSGLPNDRFFAVRPEGSVSTLKIQRTERGDSAVYLCASSPSYSYNEQFFGPGTRLTVL.

The CDR3 DNA is TGCGCCAGCAGCTTTTCCGGGACAGGAGACTCACCCCTCCACTTT. Amino acids: CASSFSGTGDSPLHF. The V call is TRBV5-1, the J call TRBJ1-6, with 8 bases aligning to TRBD1. Germline V CDR1 and CDR2: SGHRS, YFSETQ. This CDR3 contains 15 residues. With 2 bases clipped from V and 10 bases from J, the junction kept 8 bases outside the gene matches. The full variable domain, rest sourced from reference TRBV5-1 and TRBJ1-6, is KAGVTQTPRYLIKTRGQQVTLSCSPISGHRSVSWYQQTPGQGLQFLFEYFSETQRNKGNFPGRFSGRQFSNSRSEMNVSTLELGDSALYLCASSFSGTGDSPLHFGNGTRLTVT.

The CDR3 protein is CASSQELDRRTGYTF. CDR3 in DNA: TGCGCCAGCAGCCAAGAGCTGGACAGACGAACTGGCTACACCTTC. The chain carries TRBV4-1 and TRBJ1-2; D is possibly TRBD1 (6 bases). Germline V gene data show CDR1 as MGHRA and CDR2 as YSYEKL. V lost 0 bases and J lost 7, with 15 bases in between. The CDR3 is 15 amino acids.

The chain recombines TRBV20-1 with TRBJ1-2, with unresolved D. There are 12 residues in the CDR3. V was clipped by 2 bases and J by 8 bases, with 12 bases between them. CDR1 is DFQATT, CDR2 SNEGSKA, per germline (reference sequence). The CDR3 nucleotides read TGCAGTGCTAGAAACCCCCTGACCGGCTACACCTTC. It translates to CSARNPLTGYTF.

This clonotype was detected a few times. The CDR3 region is CAISEDDEGFPYNSPLHF. In DNA form, the CDR3 reads TGTGCCATCAGTGAGGACGATGAAGGGTTTCCCTATAATTCACCCCTCCACTTT. This rearrangement joins TRBV10-3 to TRBJ1-6; D gene uncertain. The germline V gene has CDR1 ENHRY and CDR2 SYGVKD. V lost 2 bases and J 2 bases, leaving 16 bases between the germline ends. The CDR3 sequence is 18 residues long.

J is TRBJ2-3 and V is TRBV7-3; either TRBD1 or TRBD2 may supply D (6 bases each). The V gene lost 5 bases and the J gene lost 0 bases, with 15 bases spanning the gap. The CDR3 length is 16 residues. Per the germline V gene, CDR1 is SGHTA and CDR2 is FQGTGA. DNA of the CDR3: TGTGCCAGCAGCCCACCAGGAGGGGGAAGCACAGATACGCAGTATTTT. It encodes CASSPPGGGSTDTQYF.

This sequence joins TRBV27 and TRBJ2-7, with TRBD1 matching 9 bases. This CDR3 spans 16 amino acids. Germline V lookup: CDR1 MNHEY, CDR2 SMNVEV (reference sequence). V was pared by 1 base and J by 3 bases, with 7 bases of the junction left unmatched. CDR3 amino acids: CASSLYPGQGFYEQYV. The CDR3 DNA is TGTGCCAGCAGTTTATACCCAGGACAGGGGTTCTACGAGCAGTACGTC.

This clonotype has just a few counts. This chain connects TRBV5-1 to TRBJ2-1; TRBD1 matches 8 bases. The CDR3 has 15 residues. Germline trimming cut 4 bases from V and 2 bases from J; bases unmatched to any gene: 5. Per germline, CDR1 SGHRS and CDR2 YFSETQ. The CDR3 loop is CASSPTGAPYNEQFF. For the CDR3, the DNA is TGCGCCAGCAGCCCGACAGGGGCTCCCTACAATGAGCAGTTCTTC.

The chain joins TRBV4-1 to TRBJ2-5; TRBD2 agrees at 7 bases. The germline V gene has CDR1 MGHRA and CDR2 YSYEKL. The trim removed 1 base at V and 4 bases at J, leaving 6 bases unmatched. The CDR3 totals 15 residues. In DNA, the CDR3 is TGCGCCAGCAGCCAAGTATCAGCGGGGAGAGAGACCCAGTACTTC. This codes for CASSQVSAGRETQYF.

V is TRBV3-1 and J is TRBJ2-3, with a possible D match to TRBD2 (5 bases). The CDR3 loop spans 13 amino acids. Trimming took 8 bases from V and 5 from J, leaving 14 bases between them. CDR1 and CDR2 from the germline V gene are LGHDT and YNNKEL (reference sequence). Here the CDR3 DNA reads TGTGCCAGCGGAGCCAACGCGGGAGATACGCAGTATTTT. This translates into CASGANAGDTQYF.

This chain's CDR3 is CASSQGGGSGYTF. The CDR3 DNA is TGCGCCAGCAGCCAAGGGGGGGGCTCTGGCTACACCTTC. The V gene is TRBV4-1, the J gene TRBJ1-2; tentative D call: TRBD1 (6 bases). With 1 base removed from V and 7 bases from J, the gap between germline ends came to 10 bases. Germline V gene sequence: CDR1 MGHRA, CDR2 YSYEKL. CDR3 size: 13 residues.

The CDR3 DNA is TGTGCCAGCAGCTTGACTAGCGGGGAACAAGAGACCCAGTACTTC. This translates into CASSLTSGEQETQYF. The chain has TRBV7-2 and TRBJ2-5; 11 nucleotides line up with TRBD2. The CDR3 runs 15 residues. V trimming: 3 bases; J trimming: 2 bases; junction bases outside the gene matches: 2. CDR1 SGHTA and CDR2 FQGNSA come from the germline V gene.

This chain uses TRBV27 with TRBJ1-1; the match to TRBD1 covers 7 bases. Germline-derived CDR1 and CDR2 are MNHEY and SMNVEV (reference sequence). Losses at the gene ends were 3 bases for V and 4 bases for J; bases not matched to a gene: 8. CDR3 size: 15 residues. The CDR3 region is CASSFKGAYGTEAFF. The CDR3 DNA is TGTGCCAGCAGTTTCAAGGGGGCGTACGGCACTGAAGCTTTCTTT.